This T cell receptor beta chain was captured in a study of blood T cell repertoires in COVID-19. Study summary: PBMCs, B-cell-depleted T cells, or T cells provided the cDNA or gDNA that made up the material.

Libraries were prepared by immunoSEQ multiplex PCR; TCRdb keeps only in-frame clonotypes and omits some of them. The sample lists 200,000 to 250,000 clones; approximately 83% were seen once. Seattle patients were enrolled while actively infected and followed longitudinally. The germline gives CDR1 MDHEN, CDR2 SYDVKM. Trimming took 3 bases from V and 7 from J, leaving 10 bases between them. The CDR3 has 12 amino acids. This TCR derives from a woman aged 25 to 39 with COVID-19, enrolled during active disease. The sample was peripheral blood. The chain combines TRBV28 with TRBJ2-7; no clear D gene. In nucleotides, the CDR3 is TGTGCCAGCAGTTTGCTCAGTTTAGAGCAGTACTTC. Residues: CASSLLSLEQYF.